This entry lists 3 T cell receptor beta chains sequenced from one sample in a study of post-analysis software for immune sequencing data. Overall study findings and caveats: Patients used about five TRBV segments, including TRBV5-6, TRBV5-1 and TRBV20-1, more often than controls.

Their antigens are not known. TCR beta cDNA libraries had unique molecular identifiers. Via MiXCR, TCRdb re-called the PCR reads, giving one row per CDR3 protein. The sample contains hundreds of thousands of distinct CDR3 sequences, around 44% of which appear only once. Sequenced material: blood. Receptors originate from a girl aged 10-17 years with multiple sclerosis.

The V gene is TRBV5-6, the J gene TRBJ2-4; TRBD1 is a possible D gene (5 bases). The closer fit of TRBJ2-7 to the DNA end suggests the J call may be wrong. The CDR3 covers 15 residues. The germline gives CDR1 SGHDT, CDR2 YYEEEE. The CDR3 bases are TGTGCCAGCAGCTTGCGCGCGACAGCCTACTACGAGCAGTACTTC. It yields the protein CASSLRATAYYEQYF.

The chain combines TRBV6-1 with TRBJ1-5; 7 bases are shared with TRBD1. The CDR3 contains 14 residues. Germline CDR1 is MNHNS and CDR2 is SASEGT. J lost 2 bases, V lost 6 bases, and 4 bases had no gene match. CDR3 residues: CASSYTGGNQPQHF. In DNA form, the CDR3 reads TGTGCCAGCAGCTACACAGGGGGCAATCAGCCCCAGCATTTT.

V is TRBV12-3 or TRBV12-4 and J is TRBJ1-5; D may be TRBD1 (5 bases). The CDR3 consists of 16 residues. V dropped 5 bases and J dropped 0 bases, with 14 bases sitting between them. The CDR3 spells CASSQRGSYSNQPQHF. CDR3 coding DNA: TGTGCCAGCAGTCAGAGGGGATCCTATAGCAATCAGCCCCAGCATTTT.